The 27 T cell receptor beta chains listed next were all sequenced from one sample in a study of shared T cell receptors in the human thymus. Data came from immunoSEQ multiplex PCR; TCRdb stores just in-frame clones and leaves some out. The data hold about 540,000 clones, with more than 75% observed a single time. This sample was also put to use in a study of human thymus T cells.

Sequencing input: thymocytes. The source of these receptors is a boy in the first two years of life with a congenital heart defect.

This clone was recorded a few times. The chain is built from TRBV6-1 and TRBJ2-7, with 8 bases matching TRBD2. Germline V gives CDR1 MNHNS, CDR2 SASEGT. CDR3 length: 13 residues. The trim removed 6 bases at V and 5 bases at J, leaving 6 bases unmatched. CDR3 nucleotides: TGTGCCAGCAGCATGGGACTAGATCACGAGCAGTACTTC. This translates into CASSMGLDHEQYF.

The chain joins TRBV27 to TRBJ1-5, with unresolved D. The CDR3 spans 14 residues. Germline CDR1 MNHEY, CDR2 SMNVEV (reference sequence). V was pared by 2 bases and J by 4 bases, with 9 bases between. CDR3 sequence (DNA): TGTGCCAGCAGTTTAATCCCCTTTAATCAGCCCCAGCATTTT. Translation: CASSLIPFNQPQHF.

CDR3 DNA: TGTGCCAGCAGTCATACAGGGGTCACTAATGAAAAACTGTTTTTT. This sequence encodes CASSHTGVTNEKLFF. The V call is TRBV4-2, the J call TRBJ1-4; TRBD1 matches 7 bases. CDR3 length: 15 amino acids. V shed 6 bases, J shed 2 bases, and the junction held 6 bases outside the gene matches. Germline V gives CDR1 LGHNA, CDR2 YNFKEQ.

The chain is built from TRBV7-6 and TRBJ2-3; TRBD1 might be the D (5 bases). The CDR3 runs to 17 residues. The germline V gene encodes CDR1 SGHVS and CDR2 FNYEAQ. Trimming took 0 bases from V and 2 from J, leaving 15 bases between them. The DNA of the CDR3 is TGTGCCAGCAGCTTAGCAGCAGGGCAGGGAATCACAGATACGCAGTATTTT. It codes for CASSLAAGQGITDTQYF.

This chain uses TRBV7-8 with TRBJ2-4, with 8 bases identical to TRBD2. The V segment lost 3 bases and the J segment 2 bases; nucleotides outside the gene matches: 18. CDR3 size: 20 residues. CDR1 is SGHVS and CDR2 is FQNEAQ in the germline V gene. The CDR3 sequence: CASSFIGGGSGKESKNIQYF. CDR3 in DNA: TGTGCCAGCAGCTTTATAGGGGGGGGTAGCGGGAAAGAGTCCAAAAACATTCAGTACTTC. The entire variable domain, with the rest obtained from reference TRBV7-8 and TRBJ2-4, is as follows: GAGVSQSPRYKVAKRGQDVALRCDPISGHVSLFWYQQALGQGPEFLTYFQNEAQLDKSGLPSDRFFAERPEGSVSTLKIQRTQQEDSAVYLCASSFIGGGSGKESKNIQYFGAGTRLSVL.

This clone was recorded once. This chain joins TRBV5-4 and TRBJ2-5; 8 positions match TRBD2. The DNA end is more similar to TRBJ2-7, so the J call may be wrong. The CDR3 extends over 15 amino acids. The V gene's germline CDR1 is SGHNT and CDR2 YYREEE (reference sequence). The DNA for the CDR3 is TGTGCCAGCAGCTCCCGGGGGGGACACACCTACGAGCAGTACTTC. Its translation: CASSSRGGHTYEQYF.

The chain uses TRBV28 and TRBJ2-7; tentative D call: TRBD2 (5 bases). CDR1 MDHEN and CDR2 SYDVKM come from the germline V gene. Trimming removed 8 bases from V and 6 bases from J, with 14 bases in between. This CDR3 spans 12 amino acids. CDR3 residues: CASLSGGIEQYF. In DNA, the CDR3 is TGTGCCAGCTTAAGCGGTGGGATCGAGCAGTACTTC.

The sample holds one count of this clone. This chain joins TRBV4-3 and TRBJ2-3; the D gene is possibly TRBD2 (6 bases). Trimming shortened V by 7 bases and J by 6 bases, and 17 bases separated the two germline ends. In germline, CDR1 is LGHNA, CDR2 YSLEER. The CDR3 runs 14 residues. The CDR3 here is CASTSGREWDTQYF. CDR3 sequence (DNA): TGCGCCAGCACCTCCGGTCGGGAGTGGGATACGCAGTATTTT.

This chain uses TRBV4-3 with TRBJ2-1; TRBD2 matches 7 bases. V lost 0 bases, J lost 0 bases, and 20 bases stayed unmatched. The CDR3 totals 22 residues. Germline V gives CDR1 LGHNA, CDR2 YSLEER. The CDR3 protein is CASSQDLGHGRERPCSYNEQFF. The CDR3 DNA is TGCGCCAGCAGCCAAGATCTAGGACATGGGCGGGAGCGGCCCTGCTCCTACAATGAGCAGTTCTTC.

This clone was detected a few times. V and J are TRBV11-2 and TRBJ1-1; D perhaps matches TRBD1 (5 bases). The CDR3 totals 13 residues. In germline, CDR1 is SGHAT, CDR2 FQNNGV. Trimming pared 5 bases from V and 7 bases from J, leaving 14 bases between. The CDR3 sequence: CASSPTDSLEAFF. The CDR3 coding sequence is TGTGCCAGCAGCCCGACAGACTCTCTTGAAGCTTTCTTT.

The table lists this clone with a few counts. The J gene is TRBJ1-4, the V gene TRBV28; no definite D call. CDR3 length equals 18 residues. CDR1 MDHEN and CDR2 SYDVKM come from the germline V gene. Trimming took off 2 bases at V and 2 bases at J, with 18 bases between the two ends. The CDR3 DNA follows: TGTGCCAGCAGTTTAAGCTTCCTTCACCACCCCACTAATGAAAAACTGTTTTTT. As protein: CASSLSFLHHPTNEKLFF.

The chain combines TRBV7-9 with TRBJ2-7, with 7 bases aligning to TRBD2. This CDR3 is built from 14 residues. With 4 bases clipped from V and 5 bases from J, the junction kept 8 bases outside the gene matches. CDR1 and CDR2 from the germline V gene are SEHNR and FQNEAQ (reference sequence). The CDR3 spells CASSSPIGRDEQYF. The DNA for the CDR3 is TGTGCCAGCAGCTCTCCCATTGGGAGGGACGAGCAGTACTTC.

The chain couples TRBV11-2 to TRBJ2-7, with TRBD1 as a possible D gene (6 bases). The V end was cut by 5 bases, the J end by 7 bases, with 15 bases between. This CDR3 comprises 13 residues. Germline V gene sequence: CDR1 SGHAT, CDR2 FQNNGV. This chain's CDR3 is CASSATGPWEQYF. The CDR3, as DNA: TGTGCCAGCAGCGCCACAGGGCCGTGGGAGCAGTACTTC.

CDR3: CASSLTGTKGFNEQFF. DNA of the CDR3: TGTGCCAGCAGTTTGACCGGGACTAAGGGGTTCAATGAGCAGTTCTTC. The genes are TRBV5-6 and TRBJ2-1; 7 nucleotides agree with TRBD2. Germline CDR1 is SGHDT and CDR2 is YYEEEE. J lost 6 bases, V lost 5 bases, and 14 bases had no gene match. The CDR3 totals 16 residues.

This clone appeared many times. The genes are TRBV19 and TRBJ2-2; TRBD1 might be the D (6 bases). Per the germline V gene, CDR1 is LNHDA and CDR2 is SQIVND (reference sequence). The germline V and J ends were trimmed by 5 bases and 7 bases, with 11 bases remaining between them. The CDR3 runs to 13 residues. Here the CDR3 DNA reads TGTGCCAGTAGTCCACAGGGCAGCGGGGAGCTGTTTTTT. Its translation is CASSPQGSGELFF. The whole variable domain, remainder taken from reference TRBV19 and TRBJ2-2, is DGGITQSPKYLFRKEGQNVTLSCEQNLNHDAMYWYRQDPGQGLRLIYYSQIVNDFQKGDIAEGYSVSREKKESFPLTVTSAQKNPTAFYLCASSPQGSGELFFGEGSRLTVL.

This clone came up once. In DNA form, the CDR3 reads TGTGCCATCAGTGAGCCCCTCTCCTACTATGGCTACACCTTC. It yields the protein CAISEPLSYYGYTF. This rearrangement joins TRBV10-3 to TRBJ1-2, with D uncertain. The CDR3 covers 14 residues. V lost 2 bases to trimming and J lost 3 bases, with 10 bases between them. Germline V gene lookup returns CDR1 ENHRY and CDR2 SYGVKD.

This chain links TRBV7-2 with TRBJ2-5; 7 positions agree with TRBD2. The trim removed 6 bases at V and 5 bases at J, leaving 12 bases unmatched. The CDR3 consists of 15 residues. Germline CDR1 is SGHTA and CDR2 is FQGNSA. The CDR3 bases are TGTGCCAGCAGATTCGCGGGGGATGGGCACGAGACCCAGTACTTC. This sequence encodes CASRFAGDGHETQYF.

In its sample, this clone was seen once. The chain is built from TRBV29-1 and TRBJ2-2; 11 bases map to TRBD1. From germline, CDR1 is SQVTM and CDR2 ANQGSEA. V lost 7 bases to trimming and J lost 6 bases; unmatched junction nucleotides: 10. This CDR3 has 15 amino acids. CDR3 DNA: TGCAGCGCCGAGGACCGGGACAGGGGGGCCGGGGAGCTGTTTTTT. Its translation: CSAEDRDRGAGELFF.

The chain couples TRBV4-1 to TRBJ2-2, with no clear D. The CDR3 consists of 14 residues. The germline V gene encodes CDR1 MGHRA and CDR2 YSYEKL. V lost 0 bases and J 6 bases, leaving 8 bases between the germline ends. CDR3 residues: CASSQEWAPGELFF. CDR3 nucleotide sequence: TGCGCCAGCAGCCAAGAGTGGGCCCCCGGGGAGCTGTTTTTT.

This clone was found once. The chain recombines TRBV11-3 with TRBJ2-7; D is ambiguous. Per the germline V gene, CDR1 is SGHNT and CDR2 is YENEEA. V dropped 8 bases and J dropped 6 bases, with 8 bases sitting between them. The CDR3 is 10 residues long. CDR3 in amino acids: CASGSSEQYF. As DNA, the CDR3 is TGTGCCAGCGGTTCTAGCGAGCAGTACTTC. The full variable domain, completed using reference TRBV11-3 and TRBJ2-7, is EAGVVQSPRYKIIEKKQPVAFWCNPISGHNTLYWYLQNLGQGPELLIRYENEEAVDDSQLPKDRFSAERLKGVDSTLKIQPAELGDSAVYLCASGSSEQYFGPGTRLTVT.

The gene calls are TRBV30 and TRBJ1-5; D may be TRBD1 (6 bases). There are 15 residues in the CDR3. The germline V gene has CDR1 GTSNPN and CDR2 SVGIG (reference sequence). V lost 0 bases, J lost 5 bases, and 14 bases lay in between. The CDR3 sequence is CAWSVVGGVDQPQHF. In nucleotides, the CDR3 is TGTGCCTGGAGTGTGGTAGGGGGAGTTGATCAGCCCCAGCATTTT.

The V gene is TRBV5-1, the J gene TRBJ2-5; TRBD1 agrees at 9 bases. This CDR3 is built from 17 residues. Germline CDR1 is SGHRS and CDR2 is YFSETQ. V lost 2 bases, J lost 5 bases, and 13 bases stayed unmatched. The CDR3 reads CASSFPRTGEDSETQYF. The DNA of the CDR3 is TGCGCCAGCAGCTTTCCCCGGACAGGGGAAGATTCGGAGACCCAGTACTTC.

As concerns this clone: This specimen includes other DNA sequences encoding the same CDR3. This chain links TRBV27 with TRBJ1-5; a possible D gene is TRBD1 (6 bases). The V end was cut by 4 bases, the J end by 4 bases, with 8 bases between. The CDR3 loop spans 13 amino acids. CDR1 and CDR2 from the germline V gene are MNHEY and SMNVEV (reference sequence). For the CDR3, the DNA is TGTGCCAGCAGTTCCAGGGGTAATCAGCCCCAGCATTTT. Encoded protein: CASSSRGNQPQHF.

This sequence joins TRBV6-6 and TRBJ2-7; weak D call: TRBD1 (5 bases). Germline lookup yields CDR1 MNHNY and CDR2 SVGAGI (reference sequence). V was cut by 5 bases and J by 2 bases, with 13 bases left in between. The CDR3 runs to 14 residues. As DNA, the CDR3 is TGTGCCAGCAGTCAGGAACAGGTTGCCTACGAGCAGTACTTC. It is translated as CASSQEQVAYEQYF.

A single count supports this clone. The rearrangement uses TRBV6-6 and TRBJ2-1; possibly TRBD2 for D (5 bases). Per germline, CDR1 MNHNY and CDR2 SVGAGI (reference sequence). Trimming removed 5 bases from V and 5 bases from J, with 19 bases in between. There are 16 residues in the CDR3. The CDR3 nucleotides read TGTGCCAGCAGTCCCTTGGGAGAGTACCTCAACAATGAGCAGTTCTTC. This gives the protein CASSPLGEYLNNEQFF.

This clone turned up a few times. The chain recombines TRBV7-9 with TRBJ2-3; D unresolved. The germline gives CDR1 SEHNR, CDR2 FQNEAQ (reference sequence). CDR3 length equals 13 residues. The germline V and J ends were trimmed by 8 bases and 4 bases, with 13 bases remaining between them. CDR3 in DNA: TGTGCCAGCCTTAGTTCCCGCGCAGATACGCAGTATTTT. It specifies CASLSSRADTQYF.

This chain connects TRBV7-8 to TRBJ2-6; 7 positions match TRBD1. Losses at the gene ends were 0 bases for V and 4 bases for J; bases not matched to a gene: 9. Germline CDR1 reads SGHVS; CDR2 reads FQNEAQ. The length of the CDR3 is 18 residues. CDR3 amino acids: CASSLAGQGVSGANVLTF. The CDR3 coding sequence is TGTGCCAGCAGCTTAGCCGGGCAGGGGGTTTCAGGGGCCAACGTCCTGACTTTC.